The sequence of this TCR beta chain was determined in a study of T cell responses to AZD1222 COVID-19 vaccine. Study observations and caveats: Rises in breadth and depth of Spike-specific TCRs came after two AZD1222 doses. Donors were mostly white British, more females; clonal diversity possibly underestimated.

The CDR3 runs to 14 residues. V was shortened by 2 bases and J by 5 bases, with 9 bases between the two germline ends. Germline CDR1 reads LGHNT; CDR2 reads FRNRAP. Clones were read by immunoSEQ multiplex PCR, and TCRdb kept only the in-frame ones, dropping some. The sample carries approximately 50,000 clones, 80% to 90% recorded once. With respect to this clone: As yet, its antigen is unknown.

This clonotype was obtained from an adult who received the AZD1222 COVID-19 vaccine. V and J are TRBV12-5 and TRBJ2-2; no clear D gene. The starting material was peripheral blood, obtained 28 days after the second AZD1222 dose. In DNA, the CDR3 is TGTGCTAGTGGTTTGAACTATCAGACCGGGGAGCTGTTTTTT. Amino acids: CASGLNYQTGELFF.